The present T cell receptor (beta chain) was sequenced within a study of Graves' ophthalmopathy and Graves' hyperthyroidism. Amplifying from RNA transcripts, the study obtained TCR beta CDR3 regions. HTBI primers served in a first-round RT-PCR, which a second-round multiplex PCR followed. TCRdb reprocessed the multiplex PCR reads with MiXCR, giving one entry per CDR3 protein. In the table there are roughly 400,000 distinct CDR3 sequences, 15% to 20% of which are singletons. Symptoms, serum thyroxine and TRAb, thyroid ultrasound, and orbital computed tomography formed the diagnostic basis. The CDR3 length is 12 residues. Germline assignment: CDR1 MNHEY and CDR2 SMNVEV (reference sequence). V lost 8 bases and J lost 4, with 9 bases in between. This clonotype was recorded at least ten times.

The receptor's source is an adult woman with stable Graves' hyperthyroidism. The sequenced sample consisted of peripheral blood. The chain uses TRBV27 and TRBJ1-5; no firm D call. The CDR3 is CASRRGNQPQHF. CDR3 DNA: TGTGCCAGCCGTCGGGGAAATCAGCCCCAGCATTTT.